This TCR beta chain was retrieved from a study of T cells expressing NK-cell markers. TCRdb re-called the 5' RACE reads; one entry per CDR3 protein, DNA not given. This table lists about 260,000 distinct CDR3 sequences. The length of the CDR3 is 15 residues. This sequence joins TRBV12-3 or TRBV12-4 and TRBJ1-5; TCRdb's D gene call, TRBD1, goes unchecked for lack of DNA. Sequenced input: blood T cells: a sorted CD56 or NKG2C T cell subset, CD4+ or CD8+ T cells, or bulk PBMC T cells (not recorded which). The sequence came from a man between 18 and 35 years old in good health. This chain's CDR3 is CASSPSDRSNQPQHF.